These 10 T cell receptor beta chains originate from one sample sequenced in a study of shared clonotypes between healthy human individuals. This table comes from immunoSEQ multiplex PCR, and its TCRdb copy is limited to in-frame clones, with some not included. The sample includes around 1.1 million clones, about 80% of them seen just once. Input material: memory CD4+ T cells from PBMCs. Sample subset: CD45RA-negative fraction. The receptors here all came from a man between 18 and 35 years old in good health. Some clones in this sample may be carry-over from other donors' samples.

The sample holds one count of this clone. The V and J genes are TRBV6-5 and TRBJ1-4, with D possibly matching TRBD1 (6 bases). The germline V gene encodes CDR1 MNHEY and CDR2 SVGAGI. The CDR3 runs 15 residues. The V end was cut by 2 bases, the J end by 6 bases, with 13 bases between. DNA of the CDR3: TGTGCCAGCAGTTACGACGGGGGCTCTTATGAAAAACTGTTTTTT. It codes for CASSYDGGSYEKLFF.

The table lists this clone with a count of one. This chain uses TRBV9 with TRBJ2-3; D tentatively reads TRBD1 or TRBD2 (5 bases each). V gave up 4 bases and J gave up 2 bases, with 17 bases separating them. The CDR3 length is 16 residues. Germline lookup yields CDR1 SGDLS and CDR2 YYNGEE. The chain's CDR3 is CASSLRVGEYTDTQYF. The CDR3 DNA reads TGTGCCAGCAGCCTCAGGGTGGGAGAGTACACAGATACGCAGTATTTT.

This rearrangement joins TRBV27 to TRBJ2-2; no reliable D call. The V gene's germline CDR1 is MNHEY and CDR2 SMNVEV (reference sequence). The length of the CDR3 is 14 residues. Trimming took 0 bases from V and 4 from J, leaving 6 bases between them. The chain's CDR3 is CASSLSFGTGELFF. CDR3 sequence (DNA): TGTGCCAGCAGTTTATCGTTTGGCACCGGGGAGCTGTTTTTT.

The CDR3 bases are TGTGCCAGCAGCCCCCTTGGCGGGAGCACAGATACGCAGTATTTT. Residues: CASSPLGGSTDTQYF. The chain uses TRBV28 and TRBJ2-3, with TRBD2 as a possible D gene (5 bases). This CDR3 has 15 amino acids. CDR1 and CDR2 from the germline V gene are MDHEN and SYDVKM. The V gene lost 6 bases and the J gene lost 0 bases, with 13 bases spanning the gap.

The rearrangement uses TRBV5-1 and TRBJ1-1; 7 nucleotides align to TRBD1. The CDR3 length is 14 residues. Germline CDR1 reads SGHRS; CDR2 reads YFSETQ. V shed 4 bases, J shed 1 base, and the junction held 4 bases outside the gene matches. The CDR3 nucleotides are TGCGCCAGCAGCCCCCAGGGGGAGAACACTGAAGCTTTCTTT. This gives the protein CASSPQGENTEAFF.

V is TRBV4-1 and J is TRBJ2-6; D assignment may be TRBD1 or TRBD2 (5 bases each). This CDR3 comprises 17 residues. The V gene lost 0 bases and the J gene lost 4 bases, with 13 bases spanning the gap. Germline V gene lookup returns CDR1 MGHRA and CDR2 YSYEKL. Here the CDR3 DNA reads TGCGCCAGCAGCCAAGAAAGCCGAGGGGCCGGGGCCAACGTCCTGACTTTC. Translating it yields CASSQESRGAGANVLTF.

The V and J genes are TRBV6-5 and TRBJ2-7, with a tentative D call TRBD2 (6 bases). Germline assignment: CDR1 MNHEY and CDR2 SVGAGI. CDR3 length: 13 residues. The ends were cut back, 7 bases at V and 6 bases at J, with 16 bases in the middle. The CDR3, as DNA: TGTGCCAGCACCCAGTGGGAGGAGTTCGAGCAGTACTTC. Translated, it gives CASTQWEEFEQYF.

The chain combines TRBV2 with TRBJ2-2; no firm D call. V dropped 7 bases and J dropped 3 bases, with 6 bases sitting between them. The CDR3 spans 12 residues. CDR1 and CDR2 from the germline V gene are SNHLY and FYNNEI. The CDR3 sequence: CASTKDTGELFF. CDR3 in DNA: TGTGCCAGCACCAAAGACACCGGGGAGCTGTTTTTT.

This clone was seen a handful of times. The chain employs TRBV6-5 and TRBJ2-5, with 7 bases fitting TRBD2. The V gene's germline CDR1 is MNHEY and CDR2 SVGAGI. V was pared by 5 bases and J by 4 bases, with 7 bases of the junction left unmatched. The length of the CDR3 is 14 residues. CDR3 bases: TGTGCCAGCAGTGGGACTACGCGAAGAGAGACCCAGTACTTC. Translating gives CASSGTTRRETQYF.

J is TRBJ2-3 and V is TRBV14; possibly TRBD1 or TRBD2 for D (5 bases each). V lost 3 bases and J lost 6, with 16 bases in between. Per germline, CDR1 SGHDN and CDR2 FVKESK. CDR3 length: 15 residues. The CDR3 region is CASSHGLIEGDTQYF. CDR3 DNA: TGTGCCAGCAGCCATGGCCTGATCGAGGGGGATACGCAGTATTTT.